A selection of T cell receptor beta chains follows, all from one sample in a study of CXCR3-negative and CXCR3-positive naive CD8 T cells. TCRdb re-called the 5' RACE reads; one entry per CDR3 protein, DNA not given. This sample's clone table lists about 130,000 distinct CDR3 sequences. Sequenced input: naive CXCR3- CD8+ T cells from blood. Receptors originate from a human donor in good health. Some clones in this sample may be carry-over from other donors' samples. Both conserved end residues are part of each CDR3.

V	J	CDR3
TRBV7-9	TRBJ1-3	CASSSGVTGSLKNTIYF
TRBV12-3/TRBV12-4	TRBJ1-2	CASSFGSHTYGYTF
TRBV5-1	TRBJ1-1	CASSGSGTVNTEAFF
TRBV29-1	TRBJ2-7	CSVVGQGAYEQYF
TRBV23-1	TRBJ2-7	CASKPGGTGGKGVEQYF
TRBV29-1	TRBJ2-3	CSVDGTGRTDTQYF
TRBV12-3/TRBV12-4	TRBJ2-1	CASSWGEGPRGNEQFF
TRBV7-8	TRBJ2-7	CASSSHPYEQYF
TRBV7-2	TRBJ2-7	CASSLLTGGSYEQYF
TRBV20-1	TRBJ2-1	CSAGTGGISLF
TRBV28	TRBJ2-7	CASSLCTPATGPRTWYEQYF
TRBV28	TRBJ2-5	CASSPGLAEYQETQYF
TRBV21-1	TRBJ2-7	CASSKAETGYYEQYF
TRBV7-6	TRBJ2-1	CASSLGPAPAPQEQFF
TRBV4-3	TRBJ2-2	CASRKPSTGELFF
TRBV28	TRBJ2-3	CASQGQVTDTQYF
TRBV14	TRBJ2-3	CASSQDEGSTQYF
TRBV4-1	TRBJ2-2	CASSQDLAGGNTGELFF
TRBV12-3/TRBV12-4	TRBJ2-7	CASSLAMGRGLYEQYF
TRBV29-1	TRBJ1-2	CSVGGGLHYGYTF
TRBV28	TRBJ1-1	CASSFLGTRNTEAFF
TRBV29-1	TRBJ1-1	CSVPGARGKDTEAFF
TRBV28	TRBJ2-1	CASSSPSAIPGFDEQFF
TRBV7-6	TRBJ2-2	CASSLYRTTGELFF
TRBV7-3	TRBJ1-1	CASSSDPATEAFF
TRBV6-1	TRBJ2-6	CASSEAIGGRGANVLTF
TRBV28	TRBJ2-7	CASSPPLRFGTDYEQYF
TRBV10-3	TRBJ2-1	CAISFRGENYNEQFF
TRBV27	TRBJ2-1	CASIGGGFDNEQFF
TRBV29-1	TRBJ2-1	CSVCVGGSYNEQFF
TRBV4-1	TRBJ1-6	CASSPFWGKSSPLHF
TRBV20-1	TRBJ2-1	CSARDSETRDNEQFF
TRBV7-2	TRBJ2-3	CASSPGTSWPDTQYF
TRBV7-9	TRBJ2-3	CASSPGQGTDTQYF
TRBV20-1	TRBJ2-7	CSAQTGGSYEQYF
TRBV4-2	TRBJ2-2	CASSPRRGLAGETNTGELFF
TRBV29-1	TRBJ2-5	CSVSAPDRVETQYF
TRBV7-9	TRBJ2-7	CASSDTTGDTYEQYF
TRBV2	TRBJ2-7	CASSYQTQTSYEQYF
TRBV28	TRBJ2-7	CASTLLTGPYEQYF
TRBV29-1	TRBJ2-3	CSVVLVVSADTQYF
TRBV24-1	TRBJ2-1	CATSDPGQGRNEQFF
TRBV28	TRBJ2-4	CASRLVTPGVSKNIQYF